Listed here are 16 T cell receptor beta chains from one sample, sequenced in a study of blood T cell repertoires in COVID-19. Sequenced by immunoSEQ multiplex PCR; TCRdb stores in-frame clones only, minus some. In the table there are around 240,000 clones, around 88% of which are singletons. Sequenced: peripheral blood. The receptors here all came from a woman in her 30s who had recovered from COVID-19.

This sequence joins TRBV5-1 and TRBJ1-2; no firm D call. Trimming stripped 0 bases from V and 6 bases from J, with 12 bases between. The CDR3 consists of 14 residues. Germline CDR1 SGHRS, CDR2 YFSETQ. CDR3 sequence (DNA): TGCGCCAGCAGCTTGGGGCAGGTTGGCGATGGCTACACCTTC. It codes for CASSLGQVGDGYTF.

The chain carries TRBV19 and TRBJ1-3; D uncertain. Germline V gene lookup returns CDR1 LNHDA and CDR2 SQIVND (reference sequence). V was pared by 6 bases and J by 0 bases, with 9 bases between. CDR3 length: 14 residues. The CDR3 nucleotides read TGTGCCAGTAGCCTCCTCTTCTCTGGAAACACCATATATTTT. This encodes CASSLLFSGNTIYF.

This clone showed up just once. The V and J genes are TRBV9 and TRBJ2-3; 13 nucleotides align to TRBD2. Germline V gene sequence: CDR1 SGDLS, CDR2 YYNGEE. Unmatched junction bases numbered 6, after V lost 0 bases and J lost 2 bases. The CDR3 runs 18 residues. The CDR3 is CASSVGVTSGGSTDTQYF. The CDR3 DNA reads TGTGCCAGCAGCGTAGGCGTGACTAGCGGGGGGTCCACAGATACGCAGTATTTT.

The rearrangement links TRBV7-3 to TRBJ1-6; D possibly corresponds to TRBD1 (5 bases). The V end was cut by 1 base, the J end by 8 bases, with 15 bases between. Germline V gives CDR1 SGHTA, CDR2 FQGTGA. This CDR3 contains 16 residues. CDR3 in amino acids: CASSLMPPREDSPLHF. The CDR3 DNA is TGTGCCAGCAGCTTAATGCCCCCCAGGGAAGATTCACCCCTCCACTTT.

CDR3 region: CAISESSEKLFF. The CDR3, as DNA: TGTGCCATCAGTGAATCTAGTGAAAAACTGTTTTTT. This chain connects TRBV10-3 to TRBJ1-4; D gene uncertain. Trimming shortened V by 3 bases and J by 7 bases, and 6 bases separated the two germline ends. The CDR3 is 12 amino acids. CDR1 and CDR2 from the germline V gene are ENHRY and SYGVKD.

This clone was recorded once. The J gene is TRBJ2-2, the V gene TRBV19; D perhaps matches TRBD2 (6 bases). The CDR3 is 14 amino acids. The germline CDR1 and CDR2 sequences are LNHDA and SQIVND (reference sequence). V dropped 7 bases and J dropped 2 bases, with 11 bases sitting between them. The CDR3, as DNA: TGTGCCAGTACATGGAGGGGAAACACCGGGGAGCTGTTTTTT. Amino acid sequence: CASTWRGNTGELFF.

The chain carries TRBV27 and TRBJ1-5, with D possibly being TRBD1 (5 bases). This CDR3 region has 15 residues. Germline V gene sequence: CDR1 MNHEY, CDR2 SMNVEV (reference sequence). The V gene lost 2 bases and the J gene lost 2 bases, with 10 bases spanning the gap. CDR3 protein: CASSLGSRGNQPQHF. DNA of the CDR3: TGTGCCAGCAGTTTAGGTTCCAGGGGCAATCAGCCCCAGCATTTT.

The chain combines TRBV13 with TRBJ2-1; 11 bases match TRBD2. Germline loops: CDR1 PRHDT, CDR2 FYEKMQ (reference sequence). CDR3 length equals 14 residues. V was clipped by 7 bases and J by 9 bases; unmatched bases: 8. The CDR3 reads CASIVSGGASEQFF. The CDR3 DNA reads TGTGCCAGCATCGTTAGCGGGGGGGCATCTGAGCAGTTCTTC.

CDR3 amino acids: CASSYTLTSGGYNEQFF. As DNA, the CDR3 is TGTGCCAGCAGTTACACGTTGACTAGCGGGGGGTACAATGAGCAGTTCTTC. This chain uses TRBV6-2 or TRBV6-3 with TRBJ2-1; 13 bases are shared with TRBD2. The V gene end was trimmed by 2 bases and the J gene end by 4 bases; junction bases not matched to a gene: 5. In germline, CDR1 is MNHEY, CDR2 SVGEGT. The CDR3 is made up of 17 amino acids.

This chain links TRBV14 with TRBJ2-7; D is perhaps TRBD1 (5 bases). V was trimmed by 8 bases and J by 2 bases, leaving 22 bases between them. Germline V CDR1 and CDR2: SGHDN, FVKESK. This CDR3 region has 16 residues. CDR3 sequence (DNA): TGTGCCAGCGTACAAAATGGACATTTGATACCCTACGAGCAGTACTTC. Amino acids: CASVQNGHLIPYEQYF.

The chain carries TRBV13 and TRBJ2-2; the match to TRBD2 covers 7 bases. Trimming cost V 4 bases and J 7 bases; bases outside gene matches: 18. Per germline, CDR1 PRHDT and CDR2 FYEKMQ (reference sequence). CDR3 length equals 18 residues. Here the CDR3 reads CASSSNIHGTTFGGELFF. DNA of the CDR3: TGTGCCAGCAGCTCCAATATACATGGGACTACCTTCGGCGGGGAGCTGTTTTTT.

The V and J genes are TRBV27 and TRBJ2-7, with D perhaps matching TRBD1 (6 bases). The germline V and J ends were trimmed by 3 bases and 0 bases, with 9 bases remaining between them. Germline CDR1 is MNHEY and CDR2 is SMNVEV (reference sequence). The CDR3 extends over 14 amino acids. The CDR3 is CASSFSDSSYEQYF. The CDR3 region has the DNA TGTGCCAGCAGTTTCTCGGACAGCTCCTACGAGCAGTACTTC.

This clone was recorded only once. The chain employs TRBV20-1 and TRBJ2-5, with a tentative D call TRBD1 (5 bases). The germline CDR1 and CDR2 sequences are DFQATT and SNEGSKA (reference sequence). V gave up 2 bases and J gave up 11 bases, with 12 bases separating them. This CDR3 contains 11 residues. CDR3 bases: TGCAGTGCTAGACCCCAGGGTTCTCAGTACTTC. Its protein is CSARPQGSQYF.

This clone has just a few counts. The chain couples TRBV10-2 to TRBJ2-3; D not resolved. CDR1 and CDR2 (germline): WSHSY, SAAADI. V lost 4 bases and J lost 1, with 12 bases in between. This CDR3 has 15 residues. The CDR3 spells CASSAAIAGTDTQYF. The CDR3 DNA reads as TGCGCCAGCAGTGCGGCAATAGCTGGCACAGATACGCAGTATTTT.

The chain links TRBV19 to TRBJ1-2; D call uncertain. The V gene's germline CDR1 is LNHDA and CDR2 SQIVND (reference sequence). The CDR3 is 15 residues long. The V end lost 3 bases, the J end lost 7 bases, and 18 bases lay between the germline ends. The CDR3 bases are TGTGCCAGTAGTATTACGTGGCAGGTTTTGAGTGGCTACACCTTC. This sequence encodes CASSITWQVLSGYTF.

The J gene is TRBJ2-1, the V gene TRBV3-1 (or the pseudogene TRBV3-2), with 9 bases that match TRBD2. V lost 7 bases and J lost 3; bases outside the gene matches: 7. The germline V gene encodes CDR1 LGHDT and CDR2 YNNKEL (reference sequence). This CDR3 comprises 15 residues. The CDR3 DNA reads as TGTGCCAGCACCCGAGAGCGGGGGGACTACAATGAGCAGTTCTTC. It translates to CASTRERGDYNEQFF.